These 16 T cell receptor beta chains were sequenced from one sample in a study of blood T cell repertoires in COVID-19. Method: immunoSEQ multiplex PCR; TCRdb's copy keeps in-frame clones and lacks some. The sample consists of 190,000 or so clones, 82% of them appearing once. Sequencing input: PBMCs or T cells enriched from blood (not recorded which). The origin of the receptors is a man in his forties who had recovered from COVID-19.

V and J are TRBV6-1 and TRBJ1-1; a possible D gene is TRBD1 (5 bases). V dropped 2 bases and J dropped 6 bases, with 10 bases sitting between them. This CDR3 spans 13 amino acids. CDR1 and CDR2 (germline): MNHNS, SASEGT. The CDR3, as DNA: TGTGCCAGCAGTGAATGGAGGGGCCCTGAAGCTTTCTTT. Encoded protein: CASSEWRGPEAFF.

The chain has TRBV3-1 (or the pseudogene TRBV3-2) and TRBJ2-3, with 7 bases matching TRBD2. The germline gives CDR1 LGHDT, CDR2 YNNKEL (reference sequence). The CDR3 has 16 residues. V was clipped by 4 bases and J by 4 bases; unmatched bases: 11. Written as DNA, the CDR3 is TGTGCCAGCAGCCCCTGGGGGGGAGCGGGCGCAGATACGCAGTATTTT. Protein sequence: CASSPWGGAGADTQYF.

V and J are TRBV29-1 and TRBJ1-1; no firm D call. The germline CDR1 and CDR2 sequences are SQVTM and ANQGSEA. Deletions cut 4 bases from V and 5 bases from J, with 14 bases between. This CDR3 region has 13 residues. CDR3 nucleotides: TGCAGCGTTGTAAAAGCGCGGGGTACTGAAGCTTTCTTT. It encodes CSVVKARGTEAFF.

Note on this clone: One junction end does not reproduce the germline sequence, and a read error may be involved. The chain links TRBV2 to TRBJ1-1, with a weak D call TRBD1 (6 bases). Germline lookup yields CDR1 SNHLY and CDR2 FYNNEI. The CDR3 length is 14 residues. CDR3 DNA sequence: TGTGCCAGCAGTGAATCAGGGGTGAACCCTGAAGCTTTCTTT. Translation: CASSESGVNPEAFF.

This chain joins TRBV2 and TRBJ2-5, with TRBD2 identical over 9 bases. The CDR3 sequence is 14 residues long. Trimming cost V 7 bases and J 5 bases; bases outside gene matches: 8. From germline, CDR1 is SNHLY and CDR2 FYNNEI. CDR3 DNA sequence: TGTGCCAGCACTCAACTAGCGGGTTCGGAGACCCAGTACTTC. Translation: CASTQLAGSETQYF.

The chain links TRBV5-1 to TRBJ2-2; 8 bases align to TRBD1. J was trimmed by 2 bases and V by 6 bases; bases with no gene match: 12. Germline assignment: CDR1 SGHRS and CDR2 YFSETQ. This CDR3 has 17 residues. CDR3 sequence reads: CASTSGPGTGNTGELFF. The DNA for the CDR3 is TGCGCCAGCACAAGCGGACCCGGGACAGGCAACACCGGGGAGCTGTTTTTT.

This clone appeared a single time. V gene TRBV6-2 or TRBV6-3 combines with J gene TRBJ2-1; TRBD1 matches at 8 bases. Germline CDR1 is MNHEY and CDR2 is SVGEGT. The CDR3 runs 14 residues. Trimming at V came to 4 bases and at J to 6 bases, leaving 5 bases not matched to a gene. The CDR3 nucleotides read TGTGCCAGCAGTTCTCACGACAGGGGCAATGAGCAGTTCTTC. Amino acid sequence: CASSSHDRGNEQFF.

The chain couples TRBV5-4 to TRBJ1-2; TRBD1 aligns across 8 bases. CDR1 and CDR2 (germline): SGHNT, YYREEE (reference sequence). CDR3 length: 16 residues. Trimming cost V 1 base and J 5 bases; bases outside gene matches: 10. The CDR3 sequence is CASSLQGAGSLYGYTF. DNA of the CDR3: TGTGCCAGCAGCTTGCAGGGGGCCGGATCTCTATATGGCTACACCTTC.

V and J are TRBV28 and TRBJ1-2; 8 nucleotides agree with TRBD1. V dropped 5 bases and J dropped 8; count of bases not matched to a gene: 10. This CDR3 is 14 amino acids long. CDR1 is MDHEN, CDR2 SYDVKM, per germline. CDR3 sequence: CASSPGQGLGGYTF. DNA of the CDR3: TGTGCCAGCAGTCCAGGACAGGGATTAGGAGGCTACACCTTC.

V gene TRBV4-2 combines with J gene TRBJ2-1; a weak D match, TRBD1 (6 bases). CDR1 LGHNA and CDR2 YNFKEQ come from the germline V gene. The CDR3 covers 17 residues. V shed 0 bases and J shed 7 bases, with 19 bases lying between them. CDR3 loop: CASSQDGIGGEKNEQFF. The DNA for the CDR3 is TGTGCCAGCAGCCAAGATGGTATAGGGGGAGAGAAGAATGAGCAGTTCTTC.

This chain links TRBV3-1 (or the pseudogene TRBV3-2) with TRBJ2-1, with D hard to call. V lost 4 bases and J lost 0, with 13 bases in between. Germline V gene data show CDR1 as LGHDT and CDR2 as YNNKEL (reference sequence). This CDR3 is built from 16 residues. Here the CDR3 reads CASSPMIRSSYNEQFF. For the CDR3, the DNA is TGTGCCAGCAGCCCGATGATAAGGAGCTCCTACAATGAGCAGTTCTTC.

The J gene is TRBJ1-4, the V gene TRBV18, with 7 bases fitting TRBD1. The CDR3 extends over 12 amino acids. The V gene's germline CDR1 is KGHSH and CDR2 LQKENI. V was clipped by 4 bases and J by 8 bases; unmatched bases: 1. CDR3 in DNA: TGTGCCAGCTCACGGGACAGCGAAAAACTGTTTTTT. Its protein product is CASSRDSEKLFF.

The gene calls are TRBV5-8 and TRBJ2-6; 12 bases map to TRBD1. CDR1 is SGHTS, CDR2 YDEGEE, per germline. The length of the CDR3 is 19 residues. V was pared by 0 bases and J by 4 bases, with 8 bases of the junction left unmatched. DNA for the CDR3: TGTGCCAGCAGCTTGGGAATGGGACAGGGGGCGTCAGGGGCCAACGTCCTGACTTTC. This encodes CASSLGMGQGASGANVLTF.

The genes are TRBV4-3 and TRBJ2-3; D is possibly TRBD1 (6 bases). The CDR3 is 14 amino acids. In germline, CDR1 is LGHNA, CDR2 YSLEER. Trimming took 1 base from V and 3 from J, leaving 8 bases between them. The CDR3 nucleotides are TGCGCCAGCAGCCAAGTCGGACAGACAGATACGCAGTATTTT. Translating gives CASSQVGQTDTQYF.

The genes are TRBV7-2 and TRBJ1-6, with 9 bases aligning to TRBD1. V shed 3 bases, J shed 6 bases, and the junction held 3 bases outside the gene matches. CDR1 SGHTA and CDR2 FQGNSA come from the germline V gene. This CDR3 contains 15 residues. The DNA of the CDR3 is TGTGCCAGCAGCTTTCCGACAGGGGGTAATTCACCCCTCCACTTT. Its protein is CASSFPTGGNSPLHF.

Written as DNA, the CDR3 is TGTGCCAGCAGCTTGGGAGGGAGCTGGGGCTACAATGAGCAGTTCTTC. Protein: CASSLGGSWGYNEQFF. The J gene is TRBJ2-1, the V gene TRBV5-8, with D maybe TRBD2 (5 bases). The germline V gene has CDR1 SGHTS and CDR2 YDEGEE. Trimming cost V 0 bases and J 3 bases, with 13 bases left between them. This CDR3 has 16 residues. The entire variable domain, with the rest obtained from reference TRBV5-8 and TRBJ2-1, is as follows: EAGVTQSPTHLIKTRGQQATLRCSPISGHTSVYWYQQALGLGLQFLLWYDEGEERNRGNFPPRFSGRQFPNYSSELNVNALELEDSALYLCASSLGGSWGYNEQFFGPGTRLTVL.